One and the same sample provided the 13 T cell receptor beta chains below, sequenced in a study of CD8 T cells in ankylosing spondylitis. Study results and caveats: A motif in TCR beta, a set of eight or nine highly homologous variants, appeared characteristic of ankylosing spondylitis blood.

TCRdb called the 5' RACE reads again in MiXCR, with one record for every CDR3 protein. The data hold 700,000 to 850,000 distinct CDR3 sequences, with approximately 12% observed a single time. No cognate antigen is known for these TCRs. Sequencing input: blood, either unsorted or a sorted T cell fraction (not recorded which). Receptors originate from a male donor with ankylosing spondylitis.

This clonotype was seen repeatedly, ten times or more. The V call is TRBV28, the J call TRBJ1-1; D is unclear. Germline V lookup: CDR1 MDHEN, CDR2 SYDVKM. Trimming shortened V by 1 base and J by 4 bases, and 4 bases separated the two germline ends. The CDR3 totals 12 residues. DNA for the CDR3: TGTGCCAGCAGTTTATTGTTCACTGAAGCTTTCTTT. Residues: CASSLLFTEAFF.

The rearrangement links TRBV15 to TRBJ2-5, with D perhaps matching TRBD2 (6 bases). The germline V and J ends were trimmed by 1 base and 5 bases, with 20 bases remaining between them. The germline V gene encodes CDR1 LNHNV and CDR2 YYDKDF (reference sequence). This CDR3 is built from 17 residues. In DNA, the CDR3 is TGTGCCACCAGCAGAGGACAGCCGGGCCCGGAGGGGGAGACCCAGTACTTC. Its translation: CATSRGQPGPEGETQYF.

The table lists this clonotype with many counts. The rearrangement links TRBV28 to TRBJ2-1; the D gene is possibly TRBD2 (6 bases). From germline, CDR1 is MDHEN and CDR2 SYDVKM. The CDR3 is 20 residues long. Trimming cost V 6 bases and J 0 bases, with 27 bases left between them. The CDR3 sequence is CASSPSRGSGGSSSYNEQFF. CDR3 in DNA: TGTGCCAGCAGCCCCTCCCGGGGTAGCGGTGGTTCGAGCTCCTACAATGAGCAGTTCTTC.

The chain couples TRBV7-2 to TRBJ1-2; a weak D match, TRBD1 (5 bases). V dropped 2 bases and J dropped 8 bases, with 15 bases sitting between them. This CDR3 has 14 residues. CDR1 is SGHTA and CDR2 is FQGNSA in the germline V gene. As DNA, the CDR3 is TGTGCCAGCAGCTTAATAACGGGGGGAGGAGGCTACACCTTC. As protein: CASSLITGGGGYTF.

This clonotype was found many times. The chain combines TRBV29-1 with TRBJ2-3, with TRBD1 matching over 9 bases. The V and J ends lost 7 bases and 3 bases, in that order; junction bases with no gene match: 5. The CDR3 runs 13 residues. The V gene's germline CDR1 is SQVTM and CDR2 ANQGSEA. The CDR3: CSAQGAGTDTQYF. CDR3 nucleotide sequence: TGCAGCGCACAGGGGGCAGGAACAGATACGCAGTATTTT.

The chain uses TRBV4-3 and TRBJ2-7, with D possibly being TRBD1 or TRBD2 (5 bases each). Germline-derived CDR1 and CDR2 are LGHNA and YSLEER. The germline V and J ends were trimmed by 1 base and 0 bases, with 10 bases remaining between them. The CDR3 has 15 amino acids. The CDR3 protein is CASSQVIGASYEQYF. Here the CDR3 DNA reads TGCGCCAGCAGCCAAGTTATCGGGGCCTCCTACGAGCAGTACTTC.

The genes are TRBV5-5 and TRBJ1-2; 9 bases fit TRBD1. The germline CDR1 and CDR2 sequences are SGHKS and YYEKEE (reference sequence). This CDR3 is 16 amino acids long. Trimming cost V 0 bases and J 4 bases; bases outside gene matches: 7. The CDR3 here is CASSLGRQGEGYGYTF. The CDR3 DNA reads as TGTGCCAGCAGCTTGGGCCGACAGGGGGAGGGCTATGGCTACACCTTC.

The rearrangement joins TRBV28 to TRBJ1-4; tentatively, D is TRBD1 (6 bases). The length of the CDR3 is 15 residues. Germline CDR1 and CDR2: MDHEN and SYDVKM. V was trimmed by 5 bases and J by 6 bases, leaving 16 bases between them. DNA of the CDR3: TGTGCCAGCAGTCCCCGGTCAGGGGTTGATGAAAAACTGTTTTTT. It encodes CASSPRSGVDEKLFF.

The genes are TRBV10-3 and TRBJ2-2; possibly TRBD1 for D (5 bases). Germline assignment: CDR1 ENHRY and CDR2 SYGVKD. The ends were cut back, 4 bases at V and 4 bases at J, with 7 bases in the middle. The CDR3 is 13 residues long. The CDR3 nucleotides read TGTGCCATCAGTGTAGGGGTCACCGGGGAGCTGTTTTTT. This encodes CAISVGVTGELFF.

This clonotype was detected ten times or more. The V call is TRBV20-1, the J call TRBJ2-4, with 9 bases that match TRBD1. Germline lookup yields CDR1 DFQATT and CDR2 SNEGSKA (reference sequence). Trimming cost V 6 bases and J 6 bases; bases outside gene matches: 3. This CDR3 has 12 residues. The CDR3 region is CSAPTGGNIQYF. CDR3 in DNA: TGCAGTGCGCCGACAGGGGGAAACATTCAGTACTTC.

This clonotype occurred a few times. The chain uses TRBV11-1 and TRBJ1-1, with a tentative D call TRBD1 (6 bases). With 0 bases removed from V and 1 base from J, the gap between germline ends came to 21 bases. The CDR3 contains 19 residues. Germline CDR1 SGHAT, CDR2 FQDESV (reference sequence). For the CDR3, the DNA is TGTGCCAGCAGCTTAGCCTTTGGGGGCAGGGGCTCCAAGAACACTGAAGCTTTCTTT. Translation: CASSLAFGGRGSKNTEAFF.

This clonotype occurred a few times. The chain employs TRBV3-1 and TRBJ2-7, with D perhaps TRBD1 or TRBD2 (5 bases each). This CDR3 contains 17 residues. V dropped 2 bases and J dropped 2 bases, with 19 bases sitting between them. The germline gives CDR1 LGHDT, CDR2 YNNKEL (reference sequence). The CDR3 coding sequence is TGTGCCAGCAGCCAACGGGACCCAGGGCTGTCAACCTACGAGCAGTACTTC. Residues: CASSQRDPGLSTYEQYF.

This clonotype was seen repeatedly, ten times or more. V is TRBV20-1 and J is TRBJ2-7; D remains ambiguous. V dropped 0 bases and J dropped 4 bases, with 13 bases sitting between them. This CDR3 contains 14 residues. The germline CDR1 and CDR2 sequences are DFQATT and SNEGSKA (reference sequence). The CDR3 DNA sequence: TGCAGTGCTAGAGACCGCGGTATAGGGTACGAGCAGTACTTC. Its translation is CSARDRGIGYEQYF.